This T cell receptor (beta chain) was sequenced in a study of human T cells and chemical hapten exposure. Study results and caveats: Expanded TCR sets contained significantly more large CDR3 similarity clusters than controls.

Germline V CDR1 and CDR2: SGHVS, FQNEAQ. The CDR3 sequence is 13 residues long. The V gene lost 2 bases and the J gene lost 4 bases, with 6 bases spanning the gap. Time point defined: pre-sensitization, week 0. Treatment described: therapeutic diphenylcyclopropenone sensitization with weekly scalp DPC. The authors' total RNA extraction used unfractionated whole blood. Using its own MiXCR run on the RACE reads, TCRdb lists one record per CDR3 protein. This table holds around 380,000 distinct CDR3 sequences, about 5% found once. This clonotype was counted many times. No antigen is known for it. This TCR was recovered from a woman between 18 and 29 years old with alopecia areata. Some clones in this sample may be carry-over from other donors' samples. The genes are TRBV7-8 and TRBJ1-3; no clear D. Sequenced material: whole blood, taken in connection with sensitization to the hapten diphenylcyclopropenone (DPC). CDR3 loop: CASSLNGGNTIYF. CDR3 nucleotide sequence: TGTGCCAGCAGCTTAAATGGGGGAAACACCATATATTTT.